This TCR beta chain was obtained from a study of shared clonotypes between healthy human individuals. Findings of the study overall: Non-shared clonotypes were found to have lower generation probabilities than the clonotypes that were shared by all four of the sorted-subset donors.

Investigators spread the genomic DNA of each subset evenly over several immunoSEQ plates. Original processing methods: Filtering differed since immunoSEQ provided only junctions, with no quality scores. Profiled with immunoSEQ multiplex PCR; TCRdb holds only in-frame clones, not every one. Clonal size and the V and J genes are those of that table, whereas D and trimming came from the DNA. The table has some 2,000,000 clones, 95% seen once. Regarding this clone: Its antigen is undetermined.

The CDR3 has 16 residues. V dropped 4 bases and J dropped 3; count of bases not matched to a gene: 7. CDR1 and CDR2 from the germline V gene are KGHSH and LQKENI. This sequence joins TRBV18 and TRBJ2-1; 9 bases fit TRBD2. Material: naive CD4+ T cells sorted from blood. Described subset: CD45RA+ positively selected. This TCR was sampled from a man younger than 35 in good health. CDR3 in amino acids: CASSRSTSGHYNEQFF. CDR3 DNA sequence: TGTGCCAGCTCACGGTCGACTAGCGGCCACTACAATGAGCAGTTCTTC.